This T cell receptor (beta chain) was documented in a study of preoperative IRX-2 immunotherapy in early breast cancer (dated by TCRdb to the late 2010s). The sample's treatment or condition label is to be understood as: preoperative locoregional IRX-2 cytokine immunotherapy. The samples were obtained from a phase Ib study in which preoperative, locoregional IRX-2 cytokine immunotherapy intended to prime immune responses was tested. Patients with early-stage breast cancer who were given IRX-2 before surgery served as donors. Details on this clone: Its antigen is unknown. Per-nucleotide qualities are absent, and no much larger clonotype sits a single base away.

The CDR3 holds 14 amino acids from the cysteine to the phenylalanine. Only the CDR3 DNA is retained, 42 bases long and in frame from the first base. From the germline V gene (reference sequence), CDR1 is GTSNPN and CDR2 is SVGIG. Trimming leaves V shorter by 1 base and J shorter by 7 bases, with the junction holding 6 bases beyond the gene matches. Libraries were built with the immunoSEQ multiplex PCR assay. TCRdb's version of the immuneACCESS table is confined to in-frame rearrangements and falls short of the full clone set. An unresolved V gene accounts for under half of the shortfall where checked; the remainder is of unknown origin. In this sample the table shows about 26,000 clones, more than 80% of which occur a single time. Approximately 1.4% of the sample is in the top ten clones.

The chain was built from TRBV30 and TRBJ2-1, with 8 bases aligning to TRBD2. Sample: lymph node tissue, taken after IRX-2 immunotherapy. This sequence originates from a human donor with breast cancer. The CDR3 region: CAWSAGGAWNEQFF. The DNA sequence reads TGTGCCTGGAGTGCCGGGGGGGCCTGGAATGAGCAGTTCTTC. Beyond the CDR3, the reference TRBV30 and TRBJ2-1 genes provide the residues; the full variable domain reads: SQTIHQWPATLVQPVGSPLSLECTVEGTSNPNLYWYRQAAGRGLQLLFYSVGIGQISSEVPQNLSASRPQDRQFILSSKKLLLSDSGFYLCAWSAGGAWNEQFFGPGTRLTVL.